One sample yielded the 25 T cell receptor beta chains listed below, sequenced in a study of T cells after yellow fever vaccination. MiXCR, applied by TCRdb to the 5' RACE reads, yields one record per CDR3 protein. The sample records hundreds of thousands of distinct CDR3 sequences, around 20% being singletons. The material was PBMCs, obtained before the yellow fever booster vaccination. The receptors here all came from a young man who received the YFV17D yellow fever vaccine.

The chain's CDR3 is CASSVSSGGAVTQYF. Here the CDR3 DNA reads TGTGCCAGCAGCGTGTCTAGCGGGGGGGCGGTGACCCAGTACTTC. J is TRBJ2-5 and V is TRBV7-2; 12 bases agree with TRBD2. Looked up from germline, CDR1 is SGHTA and CDR2 is FQGNSA. The V and J ends lost 5 bases and 7 bases, in that order; junction bases with no gene match: 8. The length of the CDR3 is 15 residues.

The chain has TRBV7-2 and TRBJ2-1; D remains unclear. CDR3 size: 15 residues. The V and J ends lost 4 bases and 6 bases respectively, with 16 bases between them. CDR1 is SGHTA, CDR2 FQGNSA, per germline. CDR3 DNA sequence: TGTGCCAGCAGCTCCGGTCCTCGCCCTCTCAATGAGCAGTTCTTC. This sequence encodes CASSSGPRPLNEQFF.

This sequence joins TRBV7-2 and TRBJ1-6; unclear D gene. This CDR3 contains 12 residues. CDR1 and CDR2 (germline): SGHTA, FQGNSA. Deletions cut 2 bases from V and 11 bases from J, with 7 bases between. This CDR3 reads CASSLTVPPLHF. The CDR3 DNA sequence: TGTGCCAGCAGCTTAACGGTTCCACCCCTCCACTTT.

The sample holds a few counts of this clonotype. The CDR3 bases are TGTGCCAGCAGCCTACAGGGGAGCTTCTCTGGAAACACCATATATTTT. This codes for CASSLQGSFSGNTIYF. The chain joins TRBV7-2 to TRBJ1-3; 7 nucleotides agree with TRBD1. CDR3 length equals 16 residues. After removal of 5 bases from V and 0 bases from J, the junction contained 7 bases not matched to a gene. Germline V CDR1 and CDR2: SGHTA, FQGNSA.

This clonotype was counted a few times. The chain joins TRBV5-1 to TRBJ1-4; D uncertain. Trimming shortened V by 4 bases and J by 3 bases, and 13 bases separated the two germline ends. CDR3 size: 15 residues. Germline CDR1 SGHRS, CDR2 YFSETQ. CDR3 DNA sequence: TGCGCCAGCAGCCCCGCCGGACCCCCTAATGAAAAACTGTTTTTT. It is translated as CASSPAGPPNEKLFF.

V is TRBV2 and J is TRBJ2-3; 11 bases fit TRBD2. The CDR3 is 16 residues long. V shed 4 bases, J shed 3 bases, and the junction held 6 bases outside the gene matches. Germline V gene data show CDR1 as SNHLY and CDR2 as FYNNEI. Here the CDR3 reads CASSASGGPSTDTQYF. CDR3 coding DNA: TGTGCCAGCAGTGCTAGCGGGGGGCCCAGTACAGATACGCAGTATTTT.

This clonotype was detected ten times or more. The chain joins TRBV12-3 or TRBV12-4 to TRBJ2-3; no clear D. Trimming stripped 7 bases from V and 6 bases from J, with 8 bases between. The CDR3 extends over 11 amino acids. The DNA for the CDR3 is TGTGCCAGCACCCTCGGTGATACGCAGTATTTT. This translates into CASTLGDTQYF.

V gene TRBV29-1 combines with J gene TRBJ2-3, with a possible D match to TRBD2 (5 bases). Germline V gives CDR1 SQVTM, CDR2 ANQGSEA. The V and J ends lost 4 bases and 3 bases respectively, with 17 bases between them. The CDR3 length is 15 residues. CDR3 amino acids: CSVARRDRGTDTQYF. CDR3 bases: TGCAGCGTTGCCCGAAGGGATCGGGGAACAGATACGCAGTATTTT.

J is TRBJ2-3 and V is TRBV28, with 7 bases aligning to TRBD2. Germline V gene data show CDR1 as MDHEN and CDR2 as SYDVKM. CDR3 length: 15 amino acids. With 6 bases clipped from V and 4 bases from J, the junction kept 10 bases outside the gene matches. CDR3 nucleotide sequence: TGTGCCAGCAGCACCAGAGCGGGGAATTCAGATACGCAGTATTTT. It encodes CASSTRAGNSDTQYF.

This clonotype was picked up a small number of times. The chain couples TRBV2 to TRBJ2-5; tentative D call: TRBD1 (6 bases). Germline lookup yields CDR1 SNHLY and CDR2 FYNNEI. V was shortened by 6 bases and J by 2 bases, with 13 bases between the two germline ends. CDR3 length: 14 amino acids. CDR3 protein: CASRGGQRQETQYF. The DNA for the CDR3 is TGTGCCAGCAGGGGCGGACAGAGACAAGAGACCCAGTACTTC.

This clonotype was detected a few times. The CDR3 protein is CASSPPTAQLVYGYTF. The DNA for the CDR3 is TGTGCCAGCAGTCCGCCCACCGCCCAATTGGTATATGGCTACACCTTC. The chain couples TRBV12-3 or TRBV12-4 to TRBJ1-2, with unresolved D. V was pared by 5 bases and J by 5 bases, with 21 bases between. The CDR3 covers 16 residues.

The CDR3 is CASSLGAYDYEQYF. The CDR3 nucleotides are TGTGCCAGCAGCCTCGGGGCTTATGACTACGAGCAGTACTTC. The chain joins TRBV3-1 to TRBJ2-7, with D perhaps being TRBD1 or TRBD2 (5 bases each). Germline V CDR1 and CDR2: LGHDT, YNNKEL (reference sequence). The CDR3 length is 14 residues. With 4 bases removed from V and 3 bases from J, the gap between germline ends came to 13 bases.

This clonotype was seen a handful of times. The genes are TRBV20-1 and TRBJ2-3; 9 bases line up with TRBD2. Germline V CDR1 and CDR2: DFQATT, SNEGSKA (reference sequence). The CDR3 runs 15 residues. V lost 6 bases, J lost 1 base, and 8 bases stayed unmatched. The CDR3 DNA follows: TGCAGTGCCACACCTCAGCGGGGGGGCACAGATACGCAGTATTTT. It encodes CSATPQRGGTDTQYF.

This clonotype has more than one count but fewer than ten. This chain connects TRBV29-1 to TRBJ1-5; possible D gene TRBD1, 6 bases. This CDR3 contains 13 residues. V lost 6 bases and J 4 bases, leaving 13 bases between the germline ends. Germline V gene data show CDR1 as SQVTM and CDR2 as ANQGSEA. CDR3 in DNA: TGCAGCGTGTTCACAGGGTCTAATCAGCCCCAGCATTTT. Residues: CSVFTGSNQPQHF.

This chain links TRBV6-1 with TRBJ1-2, with 9 bases matching TRBD1. Per germline, CDR1 MNHNS and CDR2 SASEGT. The CDR3 has 16 residues. Trimming removed 1 base from V and 4 bases from J; junction bases left unmatched: 7. For the CDR3, the DNA is TGTGCCAGCAGTGAAGACAGGGGGCATTGGGGCTATGGCTACACCTTC. This gives the protein CASSEDRGHWGYGYTF.

This chain uses TRBV4-1 with TRBJ1-4; D uncertain. CDR1 and CDR2 from the germline V gene are MGHRA and YSYEKL. The CDR3 is 16 amino acids. With 0 bases removed from V and 6 bases from J, the gap between germline ends came to 14 bases. CDR3 coding DNA: TGCGCCAGCAGCCAAGAAAGGAACTCGTTTTATGAAAAACTGTTTTTT. Translation gives CASSQERNSFYEKLFF.

This clonotype has more than one count but fewer than ten. The chain joins TRBV4-3 to TRBJ2-3; the D gene could be TRBD1 or TRBD2 (5 bases each). The germline gives CDR1 LGHNA, CDR2 YSLEER. The V and J ends lost 4 bases and 2 bases respectively, with 10 bases between them. The CDR3 consists of 14 residues. The CDR3, as DNA: TGCGCCAGCAGCCGGGACCGCCTCACAGATACGCAGTATTTT. Protein product: CASSRDRLTDTQYF.

The chain combines TRBV5-1 with TRBJ2-1; no clear D gene. The CDR3 is 15 amino acids. V gave up 5 bases and J gave up 0 bases, with 12 bases separating them. Germline V gene lookup returns CDR1 SGHRS and CDR2 YFSETQ. Here the CDR3 DNA reads TGCGCCAGCAGACAGTCACCAACCTCCTACAATGAGCAGTTCTTC. It translates to CASRQSPTSYNEQFF.

This clonotype was observed at least ten times. This chain connects TRBV6-2 or TRBV6-3 to TRBJ2-3; 14 bases are shared with TRBD2. The CDR3 totals 17 residues. The germline V gene encodes CDR1 MNHEY and CDR2 SVGEGT. The trim removed 2 bases at V and 4 bases at J, leaving 5 bases unmatched. The CDR3 DNA sequence: TGTGCCAGCAGTTACCCCCAGACTAGCGGGGGGGCAGATACGCAGTATTTT. Amino acids: CASSYPQTSGGADTQYF.

This chain links TRBV11-2 with TRBJ1-2; TRBD1 matches 7 bases. J lost 7 bases, V lost 5 bases, and 28 bases had no gene match. CDR1 and CDR2 from the germline V gene are SGHAT and FQNNGV. This CDR3 comprises 20 residues. The CDR3 nucleotides are TGTGCCAGCAGCCCTTACTCGGACCCGACTCGGACAGGCCTTTCGGGTGGCTACACCTTC. Protein sequence: CASSPYSDPTRTGLSGGYTF.

This CDR3 reads CASSPVAGASSGNTIYF. The DNA for the CDR3 is TGCGCCAGCAGCCCGGTGGCAGGGGCCTCCTCTGGAAACACCATATATTTT. This chain connects TRBV5-1 to TRBJ1-3; TRBD1 is a possible D gene (6 bases). Trimming shortened V by 4 bases and J by 0 bases, and 17 bases separated the two germline ends. Germline-derived CDR1 and CDR2 are SGHRS and YFSETQ. This CDR3 contains 17 residues.

The rearrangement joins TRBV12-3 or TRBV12-4 to TRBJ2-3, with D possibly matching TRBD1 (5 bases). Trimming removed 3 bases at V and 4 bases at J, with 14 bases between. CDR3 size: 15 residues. In DNA form, the CDR3 reads TGTGCCAGCAGTTTGGGGCTTCCTAATCCAGATACGCAGTATTTT. This codes for CASSLGLPNPDTQYF.

The chain employs TRBV4-2 and TRBJ2-7; 14 nucleotides line up with TRBD2. Trimming took 3 bases from V and 3 from J; bases not matched to a gene: 13. Germline-derived CDR1 and CDR2 are LGHNA and YNFKEQ. The CDR3 contains 19 residues. The DNA for the CDR3 is TGTGCCAGCAGCCAGACTTCCGGGACTAGCGGGGGCCCCCTCTACGAGCAGTACTTC. Protein product: CASSQTSGTSGGPLYEQYF.

The chain couples TRBV18 to TRBJ1-2, with a possible D match to TRBD1 (5 bases). CDR3 length: 13 residues. With 4 bases removed from V and 6 bases from J, the gap between germline ends came to 12 bases. The germline CDR1 and CDR2 sequences are KGHSH and LQKENI. DNA of the CDR3: TGTGCCAGCTCACGGCCGGAACAGGATGGCTACACCTTC. Translating it yields CASSRPEQDGYTF.

The chain recombines TRBV5-1 with TRBJ2-5; D unclear. Trimming shortened V by 3 bases and J by 2 bases, and 5 bases separated the two germline ends. The CDR3 spans 12 residues. Germline V CDR1 and CDR2: SGHRS, YFSETQ. The CDR3 DNA reads as TGCGCCAGCAGCTCCCAGCAAGAGACCCAGTACTTC. This encodes CASSSQQETQYF.